What follows are 20 T cell receptor beta chains derived from one specimen sequenced in a study of T cell responses to AZD1222 COVID-19 vaccine. Libraries were prepared by immunoSEQ multiplex PCR; TCRdb keeps only in-frame clonotypes and omits some of them. The table has just under 150,000 clones, about 92% seen once. The specimen was peripheral blood, collected 28 days after the second AZD1222 dose. These TCRs come from an adult who received the AZD1222 COVID-19 vaccine.

The chain carries TRBV19 and TRBJ1-1, with a possible D match to TRBD1 (5 bases). CDR1 and CDR2 from the germline V gene are LNHDA and SQIVND (reference sequence). This CDR3 contains 14 residues. Trimming cost V 6 bases and J 11 bases, with 22 bases left between them. CDR3 residues: CASSENAGTLRAFF. The CDR3, as DNA: TGTGCCAGTAGCGAGAACGCAGGGACCCTGAGGGCTTTCTTT.

This chain uses TRBV10-3 with TRBJ2-7; TRBD2 is a possible D gene (6 bases). The V gene's germline CDR1 is ENHRY and CDR2 SYGVKD. Trimming took 10 bases from V and 5 from J, leaving 21 bases between them. The CDR3 spans 14 residues. CDR3 DNA: TGTGCCACCAGGGCCGGGGGAGTCTTGGACGAGCAGTACTTC. Its protein product is CATRAGGVLDEQYF.

As for this clone: Other DNA sequences in this sample translate to the same CDR3. The chain combines TRBV6-5 with TRBJ1-6; D unresolved. Germline CDR1 reads MNHEY; CDR2 reads SVGAGI. Between the trimmed V and J ends, which lost 0 bases and 7 bases, there was a span of 4 bases. The CDR3 length is 13 residues. CDR3 coding DNA: TGTGCCAGCAGTTACTCCGGGAATTCACCCCTCCACTTT. The encoded protein is CASSYSGNSPLHF.

Comments on this clone: Other nucleotide sequences in the sample specify the same CDR3. The chain recombines TRBV7-2 with TRBJ1-3; 8 bases match TRBD1. V was pared by 2 bases and J by 2 bases, with 2 bases of the junction left unmatched. Per the germline V gene, CDR1 is SGHTA and CDR2 is FQGNSA. This CDR3 is 15 amino acids long. The CDR3 bases are TGTGCCAGCAGCTTACAACAGGGGGCTGGAAACACCATATATTTT. It yields the protein CASSLQQGAGNTIYF.

The V call is TRBV6-5, the J call TRBJ2-7; D might be TRBD1 (5 bases). Germline CDR1 MNHEY, CDR2 SVGAGI. V gave up 6 bases and J gave up 5 bases, with 20 bases separating them. The length of the CDR3 is 15 residues. The CDR3 sequence: CASRQTQAGQDEQYF. CDR3 DNA sequence: TGTGCCAGCAGACAAACCCAGGCAGGGCAGGACGAGCAGTACTTC.

This sequence joins TRBV7-9 and TRBJ1-1; 8 nucleotides line up with TRBD1. Germline CDR1 SEHNR, CDR2 FQNEAQ (reference sequence). V was pared by 3 bases and J by 0 bases, with 3 bases of the junction left unmatched. There are 15 residues in the CDR3. Written as DNA, the CDR3 is TGTGCCAGCAGCTTCCCACAGGGGGTGAACACTGAAGCTTTCTTT. As protein: CASSFPQGVNTEAFF.

The chain recombines TRBV28 with TRBJ2-1, with D maybe TRBD2 (5 bases). The CDR3 contains 15 residues. Per germline, CDR1 MDHEN and CDR2 SYDVKM. Trimming cost V 2 bases and J 9 bases, with 17 bases left between them. The CDR3 is CASSLGGLVYGEQFF. The CDR3 DNA is TGTGCCAGCAGTTTAGGAGGCCTAGTATATGGTGAGCAGTTCTTC.

The chain joins TRBV10-3 to TRBJ2-7; 8 nucleotides agree with TRBD1. V lost 4 bases to trimming and J lost 1 base; unmatched junction nucleotides: 6. This CDR3 has 15 amino acids. The V gene's germline CDR1 is ENHRY and CDR2 SYGVKD. CDR3 region: CAISGLDRGSYEQYF. The DNA for the CDR3 is TGTGCCATCAGTGGGTTAGACAGGGGTTCCTACGAGCAGTACTTC.

The chain carries TRBV21-1 and TRBJ1-5; the tabulated D call, TRBD1, remains unverified against the DNA. TRBV21-1 is given as a pseudogene. This CDR3 spans 12 amino acids. The CDR3 DNA sequence: TGTGCCAGCAGCACCCAGTCTTCCCCCCAGCATTTT. As protein: CASSTQSSPQHF.

The V call is TRBV19, the J call TRBJ2-7; no reliable D call. From germline, CDR1 is LNHDA and CDR2 SQIVND (reference sequence). V gave up 8 bases and J gave up 6 bases, with 11 bases separating them. The CDR3 totals 11 residues. CDR3 in amino acids: CASGYRSEQYF. The CDR3 DNA sequence: TGTGCCAGTGGCTATCGCTCCGAGCAGTACTTC.

The chain couples TRBV7-2 to TRBJ2-5, with a weak D call TRBD1 (6 bases). V was trimmed by 1 base and J by 2 bases, leaving 8 bases between them. CDR3 length equals 14 residues. In germline, CDR1 is SGHTA, CDR2 FQGNSA. The CDR3 protein is CASSLGGGQETQYF. CDR3 bases: TGTGCCAGCAGCTTAGGAGGGGGTCAAGAGACCCAGTACTTC.

This clone was seen once. The chain couples TRBV5-4 to TRBJ1-1, with TRBD1 matching 7 bases. V lost 4 bases to trimming and J lost 4 bases; unmatched junction nucleotides: 13. Germline assignment: CDR1 SGHNT and CDR2 YYREEE (reference sequence). There are 16 residues in the CDR3. CDR3 protein: CASSQYRGMMSTEAFF. The CDR3 DNA is TGTGCCAGCAGCCAATACAGGGGAATGATGAGCACTGAAGCTTTCTTT.

The chain links TRBV18 to TRBJ1-1; 9 nucleotides match TRBD1. V lost 2 bases, J lost 4 bases, and 8 bases stayed unmatched. The CDR3 runs to 16 residues. Germline values: CDR1 KGHSH, CDR2 LQKENI. The chain's CDR3 is CASSPFEGQGTTEAFF. In nucleotides, the CDR3 is TGTGCCAGCTCACCATTCGAGGGACAGGGAACCACTGAAGCTTTCTTT.

This sequence joins TRBV6-5 and TRBJ1-2; no definite D call. Germline-derived CDR1 and CDR2 are MNHEY and SVGAGI. With 8 bases removed from V and 4 bases from J, the gap between germline ends came to 8 bases. The CDR3 spans 11 residues. The CDR3 is CASGAGYGYTF. DNA for the CDR3: TGTGCCAGCGGCGCGGGCTATGGCTACACCTTC.

The CDR3 here is CASSPPGRTDTQYF. CDR3 in DNA: TGTGCCAGCAGTCCACCAGGGAGGACAGATACGCAGTATTTT. V usage is TRBV6-5 and J usage is TRBJ2-3, with D possibly matching TRBD2 (6 bases). The V end lost 5 bases, the J end lost 3 bases, and 12 bases lay between the germline ends. This CDR3 is 14 amino acids long. CDR1 is MNHEY, CDR2 SVGAGI, per germline.

The chain recombines TRBV7-2 with TRBJ2-3, with 9 nucleotides matching TRBD2. Germline-derived CDR1 and CDR2 are SGHTA and FQGNSA. Losses at the gene ends were 7 bases for V and 0 bases for J; bases not matched to a gene: 14. CDR3 size: 18 residues. The CDR3 loop is CASTDATSGWLSTDTQYF. The CDR3 region has the DNA TGTGCCAGCACCGACGCGACTAGCGGATGGCTGAGCACAGATACGCAGTATTTT.

This clone was found once. The V gene is TRBV9, the J gene TRBJ2-1; 9 nucleotides line up with TRBD2. The CDR3 sequence is 16 residues long. With 4 bases clipped from V and 5 bases from J, the junction kept 10 bases outside the gene matches. Germline V gives CDR1 SGDLS, CDR2 YYNGEE. CDR3 nucleotide sequence: TGTGCCAGCAGCCCCCTGCGGGAGGGCCTCAACAATGAGCAGTTCTTC. Protein sequence: CASSPLREGLNNEQFF.

The J gene is TRBJ2-7, the V gene TRBV9; no clear D gene. The germline V and J ends were trimmed by 0 bases and 3 bases, with 7 bases remaining between them. Per germline, CDR1 SGDLS and CDR2 YYNGEE. This CDR3 region has 13 residues. CDR3 sequence reads: CASSVGTNYEQYF. The CDR3 DNA reads as TGTGCCAGCAGCGTAGGCACTAACTACGAGCAGTACTTC.

CDR3: CSVVVQGSNQPQHF. The DNA for the CDR3 is TGCAGCGTTGTTGTTCAGGGGAGCAATCAGCCCCAGCATTTT. The chain carries TRBV29-1 and TRBJ1-5; TRBD1 is a possible D gene (6 bases). The CDR3 loop spans 14 amino acids. From germline, CDR1 is SQVTM and CDR2 ANQGSEA. Trimming stripped 4 bases from V and 1 base from J, with 11 bases between.

This clone was detected only a few times. This chain joins TRBV2 and TRBJ2-6; D ambiguous. The V end was cut by 6 bases, the J end by 0 bases, with 12 bases between. Germline-derived CDR1 and CDR2 are SNHLY and FYNNEI. The CDR3 totals 16 residues. CDR3 bases: TGTGCCAGCAGCGCCGACGGAAACTCTGGGGCCAACGTCCTGACTTTC. This gives the protein CASSADGNSGANVLTF.